Shown below are 27 T cell receptor beta chains from a single sample sequenced in a study of response to subunit inactivated influenza vaccine. TCRdb used MiXCR to reprocess the RT-PCR reads, holding one entry per CDR3 protein. Here the sample spans about 520,000 distinct CDR3 sequences, 10% to 11% being singletons. Sequencing was performed on PBMCs from blood, taken about 40 days after vaccination. The receptors here all came from a man aged 45-65 years who received an inactivated influenza vaccine.

This clonotype occurred many times. This sequence joins TRBV6-2 or TRBV6-3 and TRBJ2-7; 8 nucleotides agree with TRBD1. CDR1 MNHEY and CDR2 SVGEGT come from the germline V gene. The CDR3 length is 13 residues. J gave up 3 bases and V 7 bases, and 5 bases lay outside the gene matches. CDR3 region: CASTQTGGYEQYF. In nucleotides, the CDR3 is TGTGCCAGCACCCAAACAGGGGGCTACGAGCAGTACTTC.

The chain carries TRBV12-3 or TRBV12-4 and TRBJ2-5; 7 nucleotides agree with TRBD2. V gave up 6 bases and J gave up 1 base; unmatched junction bases: 8. This CDR3 is built from 15 residues. The CDR3 DNA reads as TGTGCCAGCAGCCGACACGGACTAGTCCAAGAGACCCAGTACTTC. This translates into CASSRHGLVQETQYF.

This chain connects TRBV3-1 to TRBJ2-1; 7 bases agree with TRBD2. The CDR3 has 17 amino acids. The J segment lost 2 bases and the V segment lost 4 bases, leaving 11 bases of the junction unmatched. The germline CDR1 and CDR2 sequences are LGHDT and YNNKEL (reference sequence). The CDR3 DNA sequence: TGTGCCAGCAGCCCCTTCGGGGGAGGGAATCCCTACAATGAGCAGTTCTTC. Translating gives CASSPFGGGNPYNEQFF.

This clonotype turned up a few times. The rearrangement joins TRBV5-1 to TRBJ1-3; D remains ambiguous. The CDR3 runs to 15 residues. The germline CDR1 and CDR2 sequences are SGHRS and YFSETQ. The ends were cut back, 0 bases at V and 4 bases at J, with 11 bases in the middle. CDR3 region: CASSLGGRLGNTIYF. Written as DNA, the CDR3 is TGCGCCAGCAGCTTGGGAGGACGACTCGGAAACACCATATATTTT.

V and J are TRBV9 and TRBJ1-2, with 7 bases matching TRBD1. V shed 2 bases, J shed 6 bases, and the junction held 13 bases outside the gene matches. This CDR3 has 16 residues. Germline CDR1 and CDR2: SGDLS and YYNGEE. The CDR3 DNA reads TGTGCCAGCAGCGTTGACAGGGAAGATGGCTTACATGGCTACACCTTC. Protein sequence: CASSVDREDGLHGYTF.

This chain links TRBV20-1 with TRBJ1-5; 7 bases align to TRBD1. CDR3 length: 16 residues. CDR1 is DFQATT and CDR2 is SNEGSKA in the germline V gene (reference sequence). The ends lost 0 bases at V and 7 bases at J; junction bases unmatched: 12. The CDR3, as DNA: TGCAGTGCTAGAGATCTCGGAGGGGGCTCAGGGCAGCCCCAGCATTTT. Translating it yields CSARDLGGGSGQPQHF.

This clonotype was seen more than once but under ten times. The chain couples TRBV29-1 to TRBJ2-7; D gene uncertain. Trimming cost V 4 bases and J 3 bases, with 13 bases left between them. The CDR3 spans 13 residues. The germline V gene has CDR1 SQVTM and CDR2 ANQGSEA. The CDR3 region is CSVVPVGLYEQYF. For the CDR3, the DNA is TGCAGCGTTGTGCCAGTAGGCCTCTACGAGCAGTACTTC.

The chain has TRBV5-1 and TRBJ2-7, with D tentatively TRBD1 (6 bases). The V and J ends lost 2 bases and 6 bases respectively, with 9 bases between them. The CDR3 has 12 residues. Germline V CDR1 and CDR2: SGHRS, YFSETQ. CDR3 nucleotide sequence: TGCGCCAGCAGCTTTACAGGGTCCGAGCAGTACTTC. Encoded protein: CASSFTGSEQYF.

The V gene is TRBV30, the J gene TRBJ2-5; D possibly matches TRBD1 or TRBD2 (5 bases each). Per the germline V gene, CDR1 is GTSNPN and CDR2 is SVGIG (reference sequence). V gave up 8 bases and J gave up 2 bases, with 18 bases separating them. The CDR3 extends over 14 amino acids. CDR3 DNA sequence: TGTGCCAGACCCGAGGGGCAGTCACAAGAGACCCAGTACTTC. It yields the protein CARPEGQSQETQYF. The full variable domain, rest sourced from reference TRBV30 and TRBJ2-5, is SQTIHQWPATLVQPVGSPLSLECTVEGTSNPNLYWYRQAAGRGLQLLFYSVGIGQISSEVPQNLSASRPQDRQFILSSKKLLLSDSGFYLCARPEGQSQETQYFGPGTRLLVL.

This clonotype has just a few counts. The chain's CDR3 is CSLLKAGEAPDTQYF. CDR3 DNA: TGCAGCCTATTAAAAGCGGGAGAGGCTCCAGATACGCAGTATTTT. The chain recombines TRBV29-1 with TRBJ2-3; TRBD2 agrees at 8 bases. The CDR3 is 15 amino acids. Germline V lookup: CDR1 SQVTM, CDR2 ANQGSEA. Losses at the gene ends were 8 bases for V and 4 bases for J; bases not matched to a gene: 14.

The sample holds a few counts of this clonotype. The chain has TRBV12-5 and TRBJ1-4; D is undetermined. CDR1 is LGHNT and CDR2 is FRNRAP in the germline V gene. With 4 bases removed from V and 8 bases from J, the gap between germline ends came to 23 bases. The CDR3 runs 17 residues. The CDR3 DNA is TGTGCTAGTGGTTCAAACCGGACTCCCGACGCCTGGGAAAAACTGTTTTTT. It specifies CASGSNRTPDAWEKLFF.

This clonotype was found a few times. The chain employs TRBV14 and TRBJ2-5; possibly TRBD1 for D (6 bases). With 4 bases removed from V and 1 base from J, the gap between germline ends came to 16 bases. The CDR3 contains 16 residues. CDR1 is SGHDN and CDR2 is FVKESK in the germline V gene. In DNA, the CDR3 is TGTGCCAGCAGCCTTAGATTGACAGGACGCCAAGAGACCCAGTACTTC. Translation gives CASSLRLTGRQETQYF.

V is TRBV20-1 and J is TRBJ2-1; D may be TRBD2 (5 bases). The CDR3 contains 13 residues. Germline V lookup: CDR1 DFQATT, CDR2 SNEGSKA (reference sequence). Trimming removed 5 bases at V and 0 bases at J, with 8 bases between. CDR3 in amino acids: CSAWTRSYNEQFF. CDR3 nucleotide sequence: TGCAGTGCTTGGACTCGCTCCTACAATGAGCAGTTCTTC.

The rearrangement uses TRBV20-1 and TRBJ2-7; 8 nucleotides line up with TRBD1. Germline V lookup: CDR1 DFQATT, CDR2 SNEGSKA (reference sequence). The CDR3 sequence is 13 residues long. The V gene end was trimmed by 3 bases and the J gene end by 2 bases; junction bases not matched to a gene: 3. CDR3 coding DNA: TGCAGTGCTAGGGCGGACAGGGCCTACGAGCAGTACTTC. Translated, it gives CSARADRAYEQYF.

The chain combines TRBV28 with TRBJ1-2, with a possible D match to TRBD1 (5 bases). With 3 bases removed from V and 2 bases from J, the gap between germline ends came to 10 bases. Germline lookup yields CDR1 MDHEN and CDR2 SYDVKM. This CDR3 has 14 amino acids. The CDR3 sequence is CASSLVGRNYGYTF. The CDR3 bases are TGTGCCAGCAGTTTGGTGGGACGGAACTATGGCTACACCTTC.

The chain uses TRBV29-1 and TRBJ1-5, with 8 nucleotides matching TRBD1. Per germline, CDR1 SQVTM and CDR2 ANQGSEA. J was trimmed by 1 base and V by 2 bases; bases with no gene match: 16. CDR3 length equals 19 residues. The chain's CDR3 is CSVEPYGQGGQRSNQPQHF. The DNA of the CDR3 is TGCAGCGTTGAACCATATGGACAGGGAGGGCAGCGGAGCAATCAGCCCCAGCATTTT.

This clonotype was detected many times. The J gene is TRBJ2-1, the V gene TRBV12-3 or TRBV12-4, with TRBD1 matching 12 bases. The CDR3 has 14 residues. J lost 9 bases, V lost 6 bases, and 6 bases had no gene match. CDR3 bases: TGTGCCAGCAGACACACGGGACAGGGGGCTGAGCAGTTCTTC. Encoded protein: CASRHTGQGAEQFF.

J is TRBJ2-7 and V is TRBV5-4, with a possible D match to TRBD1 (5 bases). The CDR3 runs to 14 residues. Germline values: CDR1 SGHNT, CDR2 YYREEE (reference sequence). Trimming removed 0 bases at V and 4 bases at J, with 11 bases between. The CDR3 sequence: CASSLGAAGYEQYF. DNA of the CDR3: TGTGCCAGCAGCTTGGGGGCCGCAGGGTACGAGCAGTACTTC.

In its sample, this clonotype was seen a few times. This chain uses TRBV11-1 with TRBJ2-7; 7 nucleotides align to TRBD1. The CDR3 covers 14 residues. V shed 3 bases and J 2 bases; nucleotides not matched to a gene: 4. Germline V CDR1 and CDR2: SGHAT, FQDESV (reference sequence). CDR3 DNA sequence: TGTGCCAGCAGCTTCGACGGGACAGCCTACGAGCAGTACTTC. As protein: CASSFDGTAYEQYF.

V usage is TRBV7-9 and J usage is TRBJ2-6; D call uncertain. This CDR3 contains 17 residues. Germline V lookup: CDR1 SEHNR, CDR2 FQNEAQ (reference sequence). The V and J ends lost 6 bases and 0 bases respectively, with 15 bases between them. The CDR3 DNA sequence: TGTGCCAGCAGATTTCAAGCGTATAACTCTGGGGCCAACGTCCTGACTTTC. This codes for CASRFQAYNSGANVLTF.

Ten or more counts support this clonotype. The gene calls are TRBV12-3 or TRBV12-4 and TRBJ2-2; D is undetermined. The CDR3 runs 13 residues. Trimming took off 3 bases at V and 1 base at J, with 3 bases between the two ends. The CDR3 DNA reads TGTGCCAGCAGTTTGAGGAACACCGGGGAGCTGTTTTTT. Its protein is CASSLRNTGELFF.

This clonotype was seen repeatedly, ten times or more. The rearrangement joins TRBV6-2 or TRBV6-3 to TRBJ2-7; D might be TRBD2 (5 bases). Germline V gene lookup returns CDR1 MNHEY and CDR2 SVGEGT. V was trimmed by 6 bases and J by 3 bases, leaving 12 bases between them. The CDR3 has 13 amino acids. The DNA of the CDR3 is TGTGCCAGCAGCAGATCAGGAGGCTACGAGCAGTACTTC. Encoded protein: CASSRSGGYEQYF.

This clonotype was found a few times. The chain carries TRBV7-9 and TRBJ1-1, with unresolved D. The CDR3 is 14 residues long. V shed 1 base and J shed 1 base, with 7 bases lying between them. CDR1 is SEHNR and CDR2 is FQNEAQ in the germline V gene (reference sequence). Here the CDR3 DNA reads TGTGCCAGCAGCTTAGGACACCAGAACACTGAAGCTTTCTTT. Translation: CASSLGHQNTEAFF.

The table lists this clonotype with many counts. The gene calls are TRBV2 and TRBJ2-1; D may be TRBD2 (7 bases). This CDR3 is built from 15 residues. V shed 7 bases and J shed 7 bases, with 20 bases lying between them. CDR1 and CDR2 from the germline V gene are SNHLY and FYNNEI. The chain's CDR3 is CASTSRGAGGNEQFF. The CDR3, as DNA: TGTGCCAGCACCTCCCGGGGGGCTGGGGGGAATGAGCAGTTCTTC. The entire variable domain, with the rest obtained from reference TRBV2 and TRBJ2-1, is as follows: EPEVTQTPSHQVTQMGQEVILRCVPISNHLYFYWYRQILGQKVEFLVSFYNNEISEKSEIFDDQFSVERPDGSNFTLKIRSTKLEDSAMYFCASTSRGAGGNEQFFGPGTRLTVL.

The chain couples TRBV15 to TRBJ1-6; D is undetermined. Germline CDR1 is LNHNV and CDR2 is YYDKDF (reference sequence). V gave up 0 bases and J gave up 10 bases, with 13 bases separating them. There are 15 residues in the CDR3. The chain's CDR3 is CATSRDLTAGSPLHF. In DNA form, the CDR3 reads TGTGCCACCAGCAGAGATTTGACGGCGGGATCACCCCTCCACTTT.

There are many counts of this clonotype. V usage is TRBV12-3 or TRBV12-4 and J usage is TRBJ1-5, with D uncertain. CDR3 length equals 14 residues. The V and J ends lost 6 bases and 0 bases respectively, with 9 bases between them. The CDR3 reads CASSRRNSNQPQHF. In nucleotides, the CDR3 is TGTGCCAGCAGCCGTCGAAATAGCAATCAGCCCCAGCATTTT.

This rearrangement joins TRBV20-1 to TRBJ2-3; D might be TRBD2 (6 bases). Germline loops: CDR1 DFQATT, CDR2 SNEGSKA (reference sequence). V lost 3 bases, J lost 3 bases, and 16 bases lay in between. The CDR3 has 15 amino acids. DNA of the CDR3: TGCAGTGCTAGTTATCGCGGGGAAAGGACAGATACGCAGTATTTT. This sequence encodes CSASYRGERTDTQYF.